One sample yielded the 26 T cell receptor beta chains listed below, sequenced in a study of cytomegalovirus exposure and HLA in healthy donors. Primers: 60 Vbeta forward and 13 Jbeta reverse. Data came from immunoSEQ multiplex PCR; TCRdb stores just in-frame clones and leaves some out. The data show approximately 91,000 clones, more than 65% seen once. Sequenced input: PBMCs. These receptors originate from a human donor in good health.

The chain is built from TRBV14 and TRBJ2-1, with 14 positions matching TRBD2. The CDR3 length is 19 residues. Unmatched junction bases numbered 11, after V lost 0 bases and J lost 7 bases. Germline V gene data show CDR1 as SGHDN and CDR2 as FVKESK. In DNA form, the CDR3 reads TGTGCCAGCAGCCAAGATATACCCGGGACTAGCGGGAGTCTAAATGAGCAGTTCTTC. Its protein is CASSQDIPGTSGSLNEQFF.

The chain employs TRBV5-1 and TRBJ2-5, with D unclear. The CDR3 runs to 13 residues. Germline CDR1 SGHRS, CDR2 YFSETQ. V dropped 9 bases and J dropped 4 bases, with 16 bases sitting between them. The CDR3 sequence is CATARYGGETQYF. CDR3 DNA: TGCGCCACCGCAAGATATGGCGGAGAGACCCAGTACTTC.

The CDR3 reads CASSVGVGPRGNIQYF. In DNA form, the CDR3 reads TGTGCCAGCAGCGTAGGGGTAGGGCCTAGGGGGAACATTCAGTACTTC. The chain uses TRBV9 and TRBJ2-4, with D perhaps matching TRBD1 (6 bases). Trimming removed 0 bases at V and 7 bases at J, with 17 bases between. The V gene's germline CDR1 is SGDLS and CDR2 YYNGEE. The CDR3 totals 16 residues.

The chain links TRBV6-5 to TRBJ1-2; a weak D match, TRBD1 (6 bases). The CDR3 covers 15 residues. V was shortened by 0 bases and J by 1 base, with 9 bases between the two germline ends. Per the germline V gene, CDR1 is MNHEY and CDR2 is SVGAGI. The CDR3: CASSYSKQGNYGYTF. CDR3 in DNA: TGTGCCAGCAGTTACTCGAAACAGGGTAACTATGGCTACACCTTC.

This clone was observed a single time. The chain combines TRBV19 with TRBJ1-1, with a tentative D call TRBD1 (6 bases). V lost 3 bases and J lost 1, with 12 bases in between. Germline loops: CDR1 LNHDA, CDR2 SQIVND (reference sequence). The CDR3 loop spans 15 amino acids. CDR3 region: CASSIRGGRNTEAFF. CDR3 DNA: TGTGCCAGTAGTATCCGGGGGGGGCGGAACACTGAAGCTTTCTTT.

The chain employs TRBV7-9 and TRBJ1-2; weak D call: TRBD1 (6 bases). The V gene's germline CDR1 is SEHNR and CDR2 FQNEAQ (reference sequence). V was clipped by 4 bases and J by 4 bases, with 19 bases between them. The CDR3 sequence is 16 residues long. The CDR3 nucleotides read TGTGCCAGCAGCTCCCTATCCGGCAGGGGTCCCTATGGCTACACCTTC. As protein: CASSSLSGRGPYGYTF.

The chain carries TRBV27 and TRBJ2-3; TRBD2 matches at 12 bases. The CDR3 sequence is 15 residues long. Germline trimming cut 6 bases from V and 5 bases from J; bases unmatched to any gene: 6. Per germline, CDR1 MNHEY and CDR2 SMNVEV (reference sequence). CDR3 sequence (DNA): TGTGCCAGCAGCACACTAGCGGGAGGACGAGATACGCAGTATTTT. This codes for CASSTLAGGRDTQYF.

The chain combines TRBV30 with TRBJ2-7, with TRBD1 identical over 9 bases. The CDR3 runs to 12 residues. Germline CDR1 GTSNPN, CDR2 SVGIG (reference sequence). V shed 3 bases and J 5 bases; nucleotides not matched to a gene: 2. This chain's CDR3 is CAWRGDRDEQYF. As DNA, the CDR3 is TGTGCCTGGAGGGGGGACAGGGACGAGCAGTACTTC.

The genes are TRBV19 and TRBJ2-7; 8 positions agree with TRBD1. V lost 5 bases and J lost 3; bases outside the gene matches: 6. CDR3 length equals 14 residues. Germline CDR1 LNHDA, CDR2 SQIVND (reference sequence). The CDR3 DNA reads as TGTGCCAGTAGTCCCGGGACAGGTTACTACGAGCAGTACTTC. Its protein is CASSPGTGYYEQYF.

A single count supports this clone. DNA of the CDR3: TGTGCCAGTAGTCTATGGGGGCGTCTGATGAACGGGGAGCTGTTTTTT. This codes for CASSLWGRLMNGELFF. The chain has TRBV19 and TRBJ2-2, with a possible D match to TRBD1 (6 bases). CDR1 is LNHDA and CDR2 is SQIVND in the germline V gene (reference sequence). Trimming pared 5 bases from V and 7 bases from J, leaving 20 bases between. CDR3 size: 16 residues.

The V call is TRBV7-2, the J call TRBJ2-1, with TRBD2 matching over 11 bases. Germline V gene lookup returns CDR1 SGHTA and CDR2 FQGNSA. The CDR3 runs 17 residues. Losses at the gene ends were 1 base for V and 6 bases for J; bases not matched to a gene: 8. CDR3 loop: CASSLVGTSGRGNEQFF. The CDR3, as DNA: TGTGCCAGCAGCTTAGTGGGCACTAGCGGGAGAGGCAATGAGCAGTTCTTC.

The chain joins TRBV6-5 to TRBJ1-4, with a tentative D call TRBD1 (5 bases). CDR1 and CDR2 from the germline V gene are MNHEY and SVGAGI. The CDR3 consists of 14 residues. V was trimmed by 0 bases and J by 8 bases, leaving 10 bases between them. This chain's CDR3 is CASSYSGGREKLFF. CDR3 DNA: TGTGCCAGCAGTTACTCCGGGGGGAGGGAAAAACTGTTTTTT.

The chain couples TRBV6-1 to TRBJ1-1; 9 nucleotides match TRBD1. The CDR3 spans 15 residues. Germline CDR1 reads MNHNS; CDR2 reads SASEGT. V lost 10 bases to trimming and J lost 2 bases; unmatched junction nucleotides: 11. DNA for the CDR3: TGTGCCATATATCGGGGGACAGGGCTCAACACTGAAGCTTTCTTT. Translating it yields CAIYRGTGLNTEAFF.

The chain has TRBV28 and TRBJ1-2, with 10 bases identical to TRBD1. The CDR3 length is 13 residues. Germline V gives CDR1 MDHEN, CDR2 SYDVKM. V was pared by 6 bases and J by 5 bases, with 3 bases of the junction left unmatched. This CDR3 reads CASRDRGVYGYTF. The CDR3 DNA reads TGTGCCAGCAGGGACAGGGGGGTTTATGGCTACACCTTC.

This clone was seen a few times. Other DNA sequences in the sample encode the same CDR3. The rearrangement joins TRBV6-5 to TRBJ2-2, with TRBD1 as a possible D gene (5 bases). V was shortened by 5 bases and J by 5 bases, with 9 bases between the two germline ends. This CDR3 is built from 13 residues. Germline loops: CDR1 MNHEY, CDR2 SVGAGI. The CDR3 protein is CASSRTNTGELFF. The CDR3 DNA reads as TGTGCCAGCAGTAGGACAAATACCGGGGAGCTGTTTTTT.

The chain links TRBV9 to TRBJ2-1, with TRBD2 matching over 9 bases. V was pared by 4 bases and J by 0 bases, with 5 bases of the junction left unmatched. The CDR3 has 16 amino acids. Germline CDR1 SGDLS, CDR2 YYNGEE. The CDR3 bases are TGTGCCAGCAGCCTTCCTAGCGGGGTCTCCTACAATGAGCAGTTCTTC. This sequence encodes CASSLPSGVSYNEQFF. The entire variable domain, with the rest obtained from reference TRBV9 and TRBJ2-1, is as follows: DSGVTQTPKHLITATGQRVTLRCSPRSGDLSVYWYQQSLDQGLQFLIQYYNGEERAKGNILERFSAQQFPDLHSELNLSSLELGDSALYFCASSLPSGVSYNEQFFGPGTRLTVL.

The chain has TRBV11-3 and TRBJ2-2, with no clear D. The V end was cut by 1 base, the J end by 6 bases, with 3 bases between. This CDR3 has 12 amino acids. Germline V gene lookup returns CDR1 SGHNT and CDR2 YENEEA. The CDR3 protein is CASSLASGELFF. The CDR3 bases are TGTGCCAGCAGCTTAGCCTCCGGGGAGCTGTTTTTT.

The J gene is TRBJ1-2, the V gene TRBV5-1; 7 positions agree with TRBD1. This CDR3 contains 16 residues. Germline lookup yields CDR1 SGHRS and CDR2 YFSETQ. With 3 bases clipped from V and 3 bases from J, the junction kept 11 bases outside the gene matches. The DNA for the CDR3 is TGCGCCAGCAGCTCCCGGGACAGTAATGCCTACTATGGCTACACCTTC. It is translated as CASSSRDSNAYYGYTF. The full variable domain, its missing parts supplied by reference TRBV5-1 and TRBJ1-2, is KAGVTQTPRYLIKTRGQQVTLSCSPISGHRSVSWYQQTPGQGLQFLFEYFSETQRNKGNFPGRFSGRQFSNSRSEMNVSTLELGDSALYLCASSSRDSNAYYGYTFGSGTRLTVV.

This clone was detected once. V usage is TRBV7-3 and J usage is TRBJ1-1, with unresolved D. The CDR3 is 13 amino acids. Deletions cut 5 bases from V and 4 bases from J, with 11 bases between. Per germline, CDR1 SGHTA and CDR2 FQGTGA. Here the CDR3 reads CASSDRRGTEAFF. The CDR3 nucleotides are TGTGCCAGCAGCGACCGGCGGGGCACTGAAGCTTTCTTT.

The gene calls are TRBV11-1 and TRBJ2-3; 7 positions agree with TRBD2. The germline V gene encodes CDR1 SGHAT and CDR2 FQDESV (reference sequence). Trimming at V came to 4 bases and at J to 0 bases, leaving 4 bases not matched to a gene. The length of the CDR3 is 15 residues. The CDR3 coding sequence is TGTGCCAGCAGCTCGGGGGGAACTAGCACAGATACGCAGTATTTT. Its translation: CASSSGGTSTDTQYF.

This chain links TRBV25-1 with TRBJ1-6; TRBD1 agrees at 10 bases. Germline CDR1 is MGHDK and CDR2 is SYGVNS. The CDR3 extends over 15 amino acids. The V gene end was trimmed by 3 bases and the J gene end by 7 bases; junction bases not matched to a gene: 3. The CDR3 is CASSEGQGKNSPLHF. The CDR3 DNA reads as TGTGCCAGCAGTGAGGGACAGGGGAAGAATTCACCCCTCCACTTT.

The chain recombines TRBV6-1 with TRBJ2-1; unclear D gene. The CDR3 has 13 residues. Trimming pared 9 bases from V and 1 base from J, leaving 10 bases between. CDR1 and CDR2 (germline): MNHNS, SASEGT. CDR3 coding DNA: TGTGCCAGTAGCCGGTTATCCTACAATGAGCAGTTCTTC. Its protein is CASSRLSYNEQFF.

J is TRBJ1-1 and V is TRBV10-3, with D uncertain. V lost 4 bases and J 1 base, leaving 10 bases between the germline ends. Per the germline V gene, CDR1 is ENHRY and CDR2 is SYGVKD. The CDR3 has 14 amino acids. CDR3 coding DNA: TGTGCCATCAGTGGTTTGGCGGGGAACACTGAAGCTTTCTTT. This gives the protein CAISGLAGNTEAFF.

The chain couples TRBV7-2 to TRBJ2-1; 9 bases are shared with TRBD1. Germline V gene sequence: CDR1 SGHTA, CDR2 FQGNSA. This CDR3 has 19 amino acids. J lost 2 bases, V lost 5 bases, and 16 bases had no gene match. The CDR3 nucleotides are TGTGCCAGCAGCCCAAGGACAGGGGAGGTATACGGACCCTACAATGAGCAGTTCTTC. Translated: CASSPRTGEVYGPYNEQFF.

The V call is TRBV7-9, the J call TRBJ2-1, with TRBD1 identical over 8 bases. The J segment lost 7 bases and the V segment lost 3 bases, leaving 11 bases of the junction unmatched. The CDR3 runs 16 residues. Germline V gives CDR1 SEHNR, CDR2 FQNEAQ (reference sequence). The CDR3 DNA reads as TGTGCCAGCAGCTTTCCCCAGGGGGCCGGGATGAATGAGCAGTTCTTC. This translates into CASSFPQGAGMNEQFF. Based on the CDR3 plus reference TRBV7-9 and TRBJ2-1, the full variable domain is DTGVSQNPRHKITKRGQNVTFRCDPISEHNRLYWYRQTLGQGPEFLTYFQNEAQLEKSRLLSDRFSAERPKGSFSTLEIQRTEQGDSAMYLCASSFPQGAGMNEQFFGPGTRLTVL.

CDR3 nucleotide sequence: TGTGCCAGCAGCTTGCGGGGGCCCCTGGGCTACACCTTC. It specifies CASSLRGPLGYTF. The chain is built from TRBV7-8 and TRBJ1-2; possible D gene TRBD1, 6 bases. Germline V gene lookup returns CDR1 SGHVS and CDR2 FQNEAQ. The V end was cut by 3 bases, the J end by 8 bases, with 13 bases between. The CDR3 runs 13 residues.